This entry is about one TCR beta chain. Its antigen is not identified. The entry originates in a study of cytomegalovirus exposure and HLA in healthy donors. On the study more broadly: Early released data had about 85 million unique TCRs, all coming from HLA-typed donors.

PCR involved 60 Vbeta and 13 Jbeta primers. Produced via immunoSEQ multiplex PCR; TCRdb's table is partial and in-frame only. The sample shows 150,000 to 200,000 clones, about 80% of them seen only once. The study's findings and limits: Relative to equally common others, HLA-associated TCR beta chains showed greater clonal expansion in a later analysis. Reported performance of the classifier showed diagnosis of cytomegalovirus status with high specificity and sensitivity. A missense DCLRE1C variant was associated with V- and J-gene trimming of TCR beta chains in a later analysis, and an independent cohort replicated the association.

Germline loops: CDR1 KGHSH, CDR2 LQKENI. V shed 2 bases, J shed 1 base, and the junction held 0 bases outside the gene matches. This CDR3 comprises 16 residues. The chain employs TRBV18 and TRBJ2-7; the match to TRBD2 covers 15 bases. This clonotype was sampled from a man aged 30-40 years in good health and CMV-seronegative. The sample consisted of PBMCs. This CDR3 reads CASSPGLAGGSYEQYF. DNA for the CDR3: TGTGCCAGCTCACCAGGACTAGCGGGAGGGTCCTACGAGCAGTACTTC.